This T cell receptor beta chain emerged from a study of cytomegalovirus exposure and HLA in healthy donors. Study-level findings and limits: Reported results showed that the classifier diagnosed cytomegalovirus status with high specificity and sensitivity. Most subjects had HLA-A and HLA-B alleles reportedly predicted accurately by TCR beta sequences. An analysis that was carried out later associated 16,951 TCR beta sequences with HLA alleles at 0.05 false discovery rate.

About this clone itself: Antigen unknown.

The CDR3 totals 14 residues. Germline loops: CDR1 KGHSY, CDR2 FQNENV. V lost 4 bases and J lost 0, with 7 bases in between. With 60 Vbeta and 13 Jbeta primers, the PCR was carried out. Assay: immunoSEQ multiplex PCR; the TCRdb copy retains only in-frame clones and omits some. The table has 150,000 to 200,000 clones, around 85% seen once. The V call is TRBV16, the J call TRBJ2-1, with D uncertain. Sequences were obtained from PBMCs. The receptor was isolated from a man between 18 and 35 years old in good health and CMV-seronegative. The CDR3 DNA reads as TGTGCCAGCAGCCCGTTCAGCTCCTACAATGAGCAGTTCTTC. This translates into CASSPFSSYNEQFF.